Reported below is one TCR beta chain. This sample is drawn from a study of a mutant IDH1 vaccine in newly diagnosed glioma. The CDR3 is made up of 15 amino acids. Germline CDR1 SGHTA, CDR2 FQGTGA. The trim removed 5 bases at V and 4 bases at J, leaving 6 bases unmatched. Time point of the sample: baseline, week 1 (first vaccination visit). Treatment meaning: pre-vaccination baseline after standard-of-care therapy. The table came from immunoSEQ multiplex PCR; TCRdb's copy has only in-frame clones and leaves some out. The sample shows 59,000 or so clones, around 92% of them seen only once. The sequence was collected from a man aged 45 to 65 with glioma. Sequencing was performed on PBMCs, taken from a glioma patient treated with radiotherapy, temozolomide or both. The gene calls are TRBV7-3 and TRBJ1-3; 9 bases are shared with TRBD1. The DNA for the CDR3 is TGTGCCAGCAGCCCCGGGACAGGGACCGGAAACACCATATATTTT. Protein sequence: CASSPGTGTGNTIYF.